This TCR beta chain originates from a study of T cell repertoires in cytomegalovirus infection. MiXCR was run by TCRdb on the reads, yielding one entry per CDR3 protein. The sample carries 550,000 to 700,000 distinct CDR3 sequences, about 39% recorded once. Regarding this clonotype: Antigen: not known.

The CDR3 runs 17 residues. The V gene's germline CDR1 is SGHTA and CDR2 FQGNSA. V lost 5 bases to trimming and J lost 5 bases; unmatched junction nucleotides: 15. The chain links TRBV7-2 to TRBJ1-5; 7 bases fit TRBD1. The sample here was cultured PBMCs, taken from culture after CMV antigen stimulation. The sequence was obtained from a human donor in good health (CMV status not recorded). Some clones in this sample may be carry-over from other donors' samples. The CDR3 here is CASSPPPDRQGYQPQHF. CDR3 DNA: TGTGCCAGCAGCCCCCCGCCTGACCGACAGGGATATCAGCCCCAGCATTTT.